The 22 T cell receptor beta chains reported below all come from one sample, sequenced in a study of T cells in narcolepsy. Clones were sequenced by immunoSEQ multiplex PCR, and TCRdb holds only the in-frame ones, with some missing. There are around 34,000 clones in the sample; almost 80% occur only once, and roughly 3.8% lies in the top ten. Sequencing was performed on memory (CD45RA-) CD4+ T cells from blood. Receptor source: a human donor in good health.

The chain links TRBV18 to TRBJ1-4; no definite D call. Deletions cut 2 bases from V and 8 bases from J, with 12 bases between. CDR1 KGHSH and CDR2 LQKENI come from the germline V gene. The CDR3 has 14 residues. The CDR3 bases are TGTGCCAGCTCACCATCGAGGACCTCGGAAAAACTGTTTTTT. Translating gives CASSPSRTSEKLFF. Full variable domain (rest looked up from reference TRBV18 and TRBJ1-4): NAGVMQNPRHLVRRRGQEARLRCSPMKGHSHVYWYRQLPEEGLKFMVYLQKENIIDESGMPKERFSAEFPKEGPSILRIQQVVRGDSAAYFCASSPSRTSEKLFFGSGTQLSVL.

DNA for the CDR3: TGCGCCAGCAGCCAAACAGGGGGAACTAATGAAAAACTGTTTTTT. This sequence encodes CASSQTGGTNEKLFF. The chain uses TRBV4-1 and TRBJ1-4; 8 bases are shared with TRBD1. The CDR3 is made up of 15 amino acids. Looked up from germline, CDR1 is MGHRA and CDR2 is YSYEKL. J was trimmed by 1 base and V by 2 bases; bases with no gene match: 0.

This chain connects TRBV9 to TRBJ2-1, with D unresolved. The CDR3 has 15 amino acids. The V end lost 3 bases, the J end lost 1 base, and 11 bases lay between the germline ends. CDR1 is SGDLS and CDR2 is YYNGEE in the germline V gene. Written as DNA, the CDR3 is TGTGCCAGCAGCGCCGGACCACCTTCCTACAATGAGCAGTTCTTC. Its protein is CASSAGPPSYNEQFF.

V usage is TRBV2 and J usage is TRBJ1-4, with 8 positions matching TRBD1. Per the germline V gene, CDR1 is SNHLY and CDR2 is FYNNEI. V was pared by 7 bases and J by 8 bases, with 9 bases of the junction left unmatched. The CDR3 totals 14 residues. The CDR3 DNA sequence: TGTGCCAGCATTACGGACAGGGCTAGGGAAAAACTGTTTTTT. It yields the protein CASITDRAREKLFF.

V and J are TRBV11-3 and TRBJ2-1; D remains unclear. The germline CDR1 and CDR2 sequences are SGHNT and YENEEA. V lost 2 bases and J 9 bases, leaving 11 bases between the germline ends. The CDR3 loop spans 13 amino acids. The CDR3 loop reads CASSLYGWLEQFF. CDR3 sequence (DNA): TGTGCCAGCAGCTTATATGGGTGGCTTGAGCAGTTCTTC.

V usage is TRBV5-1 and J usage is TRBJ1-4; D gene uncertain. Germline V gene lookup returns CDR1 SGHRS and CDR2 YFSETQ. The CDR3 extends over 14 amino acids. Trimming removed 1 base at V and 3 bases at J, with 7 bases between. This CDR3 reads CASSLRGSNEKLFF. CDR3 DNA sequence: TGCGCCAGCAGCTTGAGAGGATCTAATGAAAAACTGTTTTTT.

This rearrangement joins TRBV27 to TRBJ1-2; D perhaps matches TRBD1 (5 bases). CDR3 length equals 16 residues. V gave up 0 bases and J gave up 2 bases, with 13 bases separating them. Germline assignment: CDR1 MNHEY and CDR2 SMNVEV (reference sequence). CDR3: CASSLSWVGANYGYTF. DNA of the CDR3: TGTGCCAGCAGTTTATCTTGGGTAGGGGCCAACTATGGCTACACCTTC.

The V call is TRBV14, the J call TRBJ1-5; no clear D gene. This CDR3 region has 17 residues. Trimming shortened V by 0 bases and J by 0 bases, and 12 bases separated the two germline ends. Looked up from germline, CDR1 is SGHDN and CDR2 is FVKESK. The CDR3 is CASSQDLPDCSNQPQHF. CDR3 coding DNA: TGTGCCAGCAGCCAAGATCTCCCAGACTGTAGCAATCAGCCCCAGCATTTT.

The V gene is TRBV18, the J gene TRBJ2-5; no definite D call. Germline lookup yields CDR1 KGHSH and CDR2 LQKENI. CDR3 size: 13 residues. Between the trimmed V and J ends, which lost 6 bases and 1 base, there was a span of 9 bases. The CDR3 sequence: CASSPDIQETQYF. CDR3 in DNA: TGTGCCAGCTCTCCGGATATCCAAGAGACCCAGTACTTC.

V gene TRBV25-1 combines with J gene TRBJ1-5; D unclear. Germline CDR1 reads MGHDK; CDR2 reads SYGVNS. The V end lost 4 bases, the J end lost 0 bases, and 10 bases lay between the germline ends. This CDR3 has 15 amino acids. The CDR3 DNA follows: TGTGCCAGCAGTGCCGCCGAGGGTAGCAATCAGCCCCAGCATTTT. Its translation is CASSAAEGSNQPQHF. Filled out from reference TRBV25-1 and TRBJ1-5, the complete variable domain reads EADIYQTPRYLVIGTGKKITLECSQTMGHDKMYWYQQDPGMELHLIHYSYGVNSTEKGDLSSESTVSRIRTEHFPLTLESARPSHTSQYLCASSAAEGSNQPQHFGDGTRLSIL.

The gene calls are TRBV7-8 and TRBJ1-5; D uncertain. The CDR3 contains 13 residues. Trimming left V 2 bases short and J 5 bases short, with 7 bases between. Germline loops: CDR1 SGHVS, CDR2 FQNEAQ. The CDR3, as DNA: TGTGCCAGCAGCTTACCGGGGTATCAGCCCCAGCATTTT. It yields the protein CASSLPGYQPQHF.

V gene TRBV6-5 combines with J gene TRBJ2-7, with TRBD2 matching over 7 bases. V shed 4 bases, J shed 7 bases, and the junction held 13 bases outside the gene matches. CDR3 length equals 15 residues. Germline lookup yields CDR1 MNHEY and CDR2 SVGAGI. CDR3 protein: CASSLSLGGSSEQYF. CDR3 nucleotides: TGTGCCAGCAGTTTATCATTGGGAGGGTCAAGTGAGCAGTACTTC.

This chain joins TRBV5-5 and TRBJ2-7, with 11 nucleotides matching TRBD2. This CDR3 comprises 18 residues. Germline CDR1 reads SGHKS; CDR2 reads YYEKEE (reference sequence). V dropped 0 bases and J dropped 1; count of bases not matched to a gene: 9. The CDR3, as DNA: TGTGCCAGCAGCTTGGTCCTAGCGGGAGGACTTTTTTCCTACGAGCAGTACTTC. It specifies CASSLVLAGGLFSYEQYF.

J is TRBJ2-1 and V is TRBV7-8, with 13 bases identical to TRBD2. The CDR3 runs to 13 residues. After removal of 5 bases from V and 14 bases from J, the junction contained 6 bases not matched to a gene. CDR1 is SGHVS, CDR2 FQNEAQ, per germline. In DNA form, the CDR3 reads TGTGCCAGCAGCCTAGGCACTAGCGGGAGGGAGTTCTTC. Translation gives CASSLGTSGREFF.

The chain carries TRBV15 and TRBJ1-2; D gene ambiguous. V shed 0 bases and J shed 0 bases, with 8 bases lying between them. Looked up from germline, CDR1 is LNHNV and CDR2 is YYDKDF (reference sequence). The CDR3 is made up of 15 amino acids. DNA of the CDR3: TGTGCCACCAGCAGAGAGGTTCTATCTAACTATGGCTACACCTTC. Translated: CATSREVLSNYGYTF.

This clone was picked up one time. The V gene is TRBV6-1, the J gene TRBJ1-1, with D possibly matching TRBD1 (5 bases). With 1 base removed from V and 11 bases from J, the gap between germline ends came to 14 bases. CDR3 length: 13 residues. Germline V gene sequence: CDR1 MNHNS, CDR2 SASEGT. The CDR3 DNA follows: TGTGCCAGCAGTGAAGTAAGAGGGGTAGAGGCTTTCTTT. It codes for CASSEVRGVEAFF.

The CDR3: CASSRISGRGGRWEQYF. CDR3 coding DNA: TGTGCCAGCAGCCGCATTAGCGGGAGAGGCGGAAGGTGGGAGCAGTACTTC. This chain joins TRBV11-1 and TRBJ2-7, with 9 positions matching TRBD2. The J segment lost 7 bases and the V segment lost 5 bases, leaving 18 bases of the junction unmatched. In germline, CDR1 is SGHAT, CDR2 FQDESV (reference sequence). The CDR3 spans 17 residues.

This sequence joins TRBV5-4 and TRBJ2-3, with D possibly matching TRBD2 (6 bases). Trimming took 1 base from V and 0 from J, leaving 12 bases between them. The CDR3 has 16 residues. Germline CDR1 SGHNT, CDR2 YYREEE (reference sequence). CDR3 protein: CASSLPRLDSTDTQYF. DNA for the CDR3: TGTGCCAGCAGCTTGCCTAGACTAGATAGCACAGATACGCAGTATTTT.

The chain couples TRBV9 to TRBJ1-5, with 7 bases matching TRBD1. After removal of 3 bases from V and 5 bases from J, the junction contained 5 bases not matched to a gene. CDR1 SGDLS and CDR2 YYNGEE come from the germline V gene. The CDR3 contains 14 residues. CDR3 region: CASSGQGDDQPQHF. The CDR3 DNA is TGTGCCAGCAGCGGACAGGGAGATGATCAGCCCCAGCATTTT.

The chain couples TRBV6-5 to TRBJ2-7, with TRBD2 matching 11 bases. Germline CDR1 MNHEY, CDR2 SVGAGI. J gave up 4 bases and V 2 bases, and 7 bases lay outside the gene matches. CDR3 length: 16 residues. CDR3: CASSYRVAGGVYEQYF. In DNA, the CDR3 is TGTGCCAGCAGTTACCGGGTAGCGGGAGGGGTTTACGAGCAGTACTTC.

The chain recombines TRBV2 with TRBJ1-6; possible D gene TRBD1, 5 bases. CDR1 and CDR2 from the germline V gene are SNHLY and FYNNEI. The CDR3 is made up of 16 amino acids. V was pared by 6 bases and J by 1 base, with 13 bases between. In DNA, the CDR3 is TGTGCCAGCAGCGCGATGGGGGGATCCTATAATTCACCCCTCCACTTT. The encoded protein is CASSAMGGSYNSPLHF.

The chain is built from TRBV4-2 and TRBJ2-1; D perhaps matches TRBD2 (5 bases). V lost 0 bases and J lost 5, with 8 bases in between. CDR1 and CDR2 (germline): LGHNA, YNFKEQ. This CDR3 has 14 amino acids. The CDR3 is CASSQEGANNEQFF. Written as DNA, the CDR3 is TGTGCCAGCAGCCAAGAGGGAGCGAACAATGAGCAGTTCTTC.